The 11 T cell receptor beta chains reported below all come from one sample, sequenced in a study of T cell repertoires in cytomegalovirus infection. Their cognate antigens are unknown. TCRdb reprocessed the reads via MiXCR and lists one record per CDR3 protein. Seen here are 650,000 to 900,000 distinct CDR3 sequences, over 25% observed once, and the top ten hold around 12%. The sample here was cultured CD8+ T cells from PBMCs, taken from culture after CMV antigen stimulation. The receptors here all came from a human donor in good health (CMV status not recorded). Some clones in this sample may be carry-over from other donors' samples.

This clonotype was counted ten times or more. The CDR3 reads CASKRSSYNSPLHF. The CDR3 DNA is TGTGCCAGCAAACGTAGCTCCTATAATTCACCCCTCCACTTT. The chain recombines TRBV12-3 or TRBV12-4 with TRBJ1-6; unclear D gene. V was trimmed by 7 bases and J by 0 bases, leaving 7 bases between them. This CDR3 comprises 14 residues.

Many counts were recorded for this clonotype. The CDR3 reads CASSPWGAENYGYTF. DNA for the CDR3: TGTGCCAGCAGCCCCTGGGGGGCAGAGAACTATGGCTACACCTTC. The chain combines TRBV7-2 with TRBJ1-2, with a possible D match to TRBD1 (6 bases). V was trimmed by 5 bases and J by 2 bases, leaving 15 bases between them. Germline assignment: CDR1 SGHTA and CDR2 FQGNSA. The CDR3 is made up of 15 amino acids.

This clonotype was recorded a few times. CDR3 DNA: TGTGCCAGCAGTCAATCGGGGTTTAGGCAGGCTAACTATGGCTACACCTTC. Translated: CASSQSGFRQANYGYTF. The genes are TRBV28 and TRBJ1-2; D is unclear. The CDR3 length is 17 residues. The ends were cut back, 5 bases at V and 0 bases at J, with 19 bases in the middle. The germline CDR1 and CDR2 sequences are MDHEN and SYDVKM.

This clonotype has a count of ten or more. The chain recombines TRBV5-4 with TRBJ1-1; unclear D gene. V was clipped by 2 bases and J by 6 bases, with 8 bases between them. CDR3 size: 12 residues. CDR1 and CDR2 from the germline V gene are SGHNT and YYREEE (reference sequence). CDR3 sequence reads: CASSLGRAEAFF. CDR3 nucleotide sequence: TGTGCCAGCAGCTTAGGTAGGGCTGAAGCTTTCTTT.

This sequence joins TRBV20-1 and TRBJ2-7; 8 bases fit TRBD2. Germline CDR1 reads DFQATT; CDR2 reads SNEGSKA (reference sequence). V gave up 0 bases and J gave up 3 bases; unmatched junction bases: 10. CDR3 length equals 16 residues. The CDR3 sequence: CSARDQEAGALYEQYV. The CDR3 DNA sequence: TGCAGTGCTAGAGATCAGGAAGCGGGGGCCCTCTACGAGCAGTACGTC.

In its sample, this clonotype was seen many times. A much larger clone lies a single base off, so this may be a read error. The chain has TRBV14 and TRBJ2-1, with 8 bases lining up with TRBD2. Germline V gene sequence: CDR1 SGHDN, CDR2 FVKESK. The CDR3 loop spans 15 amino acids. Trimming at V came to 1 base and at J to 2 bases, leaving 1 base not matched to a gene. CDR3 in DNA: TGTGCCAGCAGCCAAGCGGGGGGGCCCTACAATGAGCAGTTCTTC. The encoded protein is CASSQAGGPYNEQFF.

The rearrangement joins TRBV5-4 to TRBJ2-7; the D gene is possibly TRBD2 (6 bases). Trimming shortened V by 2 bases and J by 7 bases, and 10 bases separated the two germline ends. The CDR3 is made up of 12 amino acids. Germline V CDR1 and CDR2: SGHNT, YYREEE (reference sequence). The CDR3 loop is CASSFGRGEQYF. The CDR3 bases are TGTGCCAGCAGCTTTGGGCGGGGAGAGCAGTACTTC.

This clonotype occurred a few times. The chain has TRBV5-6 and TRBJ2-1, with 7 bases fitting TRBD2. Trimming cost V 0 bases and J 5 bases; bases outside gene matches: 8. The germline V gene encodes CDR1 SGHDT and CDR2 YYEEEE. This CDR3 has 16 amino acids. The CDR3, as DNA: TGTGCCAGCAGCTTGGACCTGGACCGGGGGGACAATGAGCAGTTCTTC. It encodes CASSLDLDRGDNEQFF.

The chain employs TRBV7-9 and TRBJ1-5, with a tentative D call TRBD1 (5 bases). CDR3 length: 13 amino acids. CDR1 SEHNR and CDR2 FQNEAQ come from the germline V gene (reference sequence). V was trimmed by 6 bases and J by 2 bases, leaving 8 bases between them. The CDR3 loop is CASSTGRNQPQHF. CDR3 DNA sequence: TGTGCCAGCAGTACAGGACGCAATCAGCCCCAGCATTTT.

This clonotype was recorded a few times. CDR3 nucleotide sequence: TGTGCCAGCAGTCACCCGGGACAGGGGGCGAGGGAGCAGTACTTC. This encodes CASSHPGQGAREQYF. The chain combines TRBV27 with TRBJ2-7; 12 nucleotides match TRBD1. The CDR3 loop spans 15 amino acids. V was clipped by 5 bases and J by 7 bases; unmatched bases: 9. CDR1 and CDR2 (germline): MNHEY, SMNVEV (reference sequence).

This clonotype was observed at least ten times. The gene calls are TRBV7-8 and TRBJ2-1, with 11 positions matching TRBD2. Germline CDR1 SGHVS, CDR2 FQNEAQ. Germline trimming cut 2 bases from V and 4 bases from J; bases unmatched to any gene: 10. This CDR3 comprises 18 residues. CDR3 protein: CASSLLWLAGGSYNEQFF. The CDR3 DNA reads TGTGCCAGCAGCTTACTCTGGTTAGCGGGGGGGAGTTACAATGAGCAGTTCTTC.